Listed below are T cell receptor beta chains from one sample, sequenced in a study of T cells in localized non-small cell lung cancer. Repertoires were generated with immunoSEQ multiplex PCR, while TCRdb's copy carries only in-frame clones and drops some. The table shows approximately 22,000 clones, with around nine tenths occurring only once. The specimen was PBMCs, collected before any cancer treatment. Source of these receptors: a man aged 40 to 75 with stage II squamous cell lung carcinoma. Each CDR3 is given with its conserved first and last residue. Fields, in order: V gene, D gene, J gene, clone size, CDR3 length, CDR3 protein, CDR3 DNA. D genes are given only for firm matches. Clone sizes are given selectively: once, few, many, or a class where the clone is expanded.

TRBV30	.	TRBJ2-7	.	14	CAWSVMGYSYEQYF	TGTGCCTGGAGTGTAATGGGTTACTCCTACGAGCAGTACTTC
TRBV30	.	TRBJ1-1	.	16	CAWTSGGMAGRAEAFF	TGTGCCTGGACCTCGGGGGGAATGGCGGGAAGGGCTGAAGCTTTCTTT
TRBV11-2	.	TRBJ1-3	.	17	CASSLEVRTSSGNTIYF	TGTGCCAGCAGCTTAGAGGTCCGAACCTCTTCTGGAAACACCATATATTTT
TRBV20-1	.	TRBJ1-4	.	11	CSQRSNEKLFF	TGCAGTCAACGGTCTAATGAAAAACTGTTTTTT
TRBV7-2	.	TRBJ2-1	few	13	CASSLVGGDTLFF	TGTGCCAGCAGCTTAGTCGGCGGGGACACCTTGTTCTTC
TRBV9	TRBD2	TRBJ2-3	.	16	CASSVGLAGWGDTQYF	TGTGCCAGCAGCGTTGGACTAGCGGGATGGGGGGATACGCAGTATTTT
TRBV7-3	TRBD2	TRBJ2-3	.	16	CASSLGPSGRTDTQYF	TGTGCCAGCAGCTTAGGGCCTAGCGGGAGGACAGATACGCAGTATTTT
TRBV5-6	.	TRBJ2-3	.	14	CASSLQGSTDTQYF	TGTGCCAGCAGCTTGCAGGGGAGCACAGATACGCAGTATTTT
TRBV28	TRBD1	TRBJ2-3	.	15	CASSLPTGEADTQYF	TGTGCCAGCAGTTTGCCCACAGGGGAAGCAGATACGCAGTATTTT
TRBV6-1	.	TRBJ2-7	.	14	CASRVRDTTYEQYF	TGTGCCAGCAGAGTCCGGGACACTACCTACGAGCAGTACTTC
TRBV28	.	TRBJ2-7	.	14	CASSTGTVSYEQYF	TGTGCCAGCAGCACCGGGACCGTTAGCTACGAGCAGTACTTC
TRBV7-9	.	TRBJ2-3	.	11	CASSLRDTQYF	TGTGCCAGCAGCTTGAGGGATACGCAGTATTTT
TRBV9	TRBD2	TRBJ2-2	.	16	CASSATSGGAFGELFF	TGTGCCAGCAGCGCCACTAGCGGGGGGGCTTTCGGGGAGCTGTTTTTT
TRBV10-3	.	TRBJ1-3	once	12	CAIRGSGNTIYF	TGTGCCATCCGGGGGTCTGGAAACACCATATATTTT
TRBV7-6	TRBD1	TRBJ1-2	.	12	CASSFRGRGNTF	TGTGCCAGCAGCTTCAGGGGGCGCGGTAACACCTTC
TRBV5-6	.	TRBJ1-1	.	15	CASSLTGQGTTEAFF	TGTGCCAGCAGCTTAACTGGCCAGGGGACCACTGAAGCTTTCTTT
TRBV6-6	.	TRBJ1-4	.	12	CAGGRANEKLFF	TGTGCCGGAGGACGGGCTAATGAAAAACTGTTTTTT
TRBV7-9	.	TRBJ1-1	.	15	CASRQQGKMNTEAFF	TGTGCCAGCAGACAGCAGGGAAAAATGAACACTGAAGCTTTCTTT
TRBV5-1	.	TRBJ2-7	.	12	CASSLGGYEQYF	TGCGCCAGCAGCTTGGGGGGCTACGAGCAGTACTTC
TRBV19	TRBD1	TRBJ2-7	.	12	CASVDRSYEQYF	TGTGCCAGCGTGGACAGGTCCTACGAGCAGTACTTC
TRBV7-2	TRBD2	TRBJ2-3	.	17	CASSSAGTSGPTDTQYF	TGTGCCAGCAGCAGTGCCGGGACTAGCGGTCCCACAGATACGCAGTATTTT
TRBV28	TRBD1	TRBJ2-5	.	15	CASSPLTGGAETQYF	TGTGCCAGCAGTCCGTTGACAGGGGGCGCAGAGACCCAGTACTTC
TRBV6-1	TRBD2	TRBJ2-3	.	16	CASSELGGRGTDTQYF	TGTGCCAGCAGTGAACTTGGCGGGAGAGGAACAGATACGCAGTATTTT
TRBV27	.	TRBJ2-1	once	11	CATTSYNEQFF	TGTGCCACCACCTCCTACAATGAGCAGTTCTTC
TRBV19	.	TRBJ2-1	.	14	CASRTQSSYNEQFF	TGTGCCAGTAGGACACAGAGCTCCTACAATGAGCAGTTCTTC
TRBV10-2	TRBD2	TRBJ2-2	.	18	CASSESYGTSVDTGELFF	TGCGCCAGCAGTGAGTCGTACGGGACTAGCGTAGACACCGGGGAGCTGTTTTTT
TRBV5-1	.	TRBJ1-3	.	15	CASSLQAADGNPIYF	TGCGCCAGCAGCTTACAGGCCGCTGACGGAAACCCCATATATTTT
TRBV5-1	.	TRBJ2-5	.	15	CASSLRSLNQETQYF	TGCGCCAGCAGCTTGCGCAGCCTAAACCAAGAGACCCAGTACTTC
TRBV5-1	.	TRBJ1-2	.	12	CASSSGIYGYTF	TGCGCCAGCAGCTCAGGGATATATGGCTACACCTTC
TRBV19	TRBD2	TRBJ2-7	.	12	CASSITPSGSHF	TGTGCCAGTAGTATCACGCCTAGCGGGAGTCACTTC
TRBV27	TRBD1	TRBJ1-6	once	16	CASSSTGDSYNSPLHF	TGTGCCAGCAGTTCAACAGGGGACTCCTATAATTCACCCCTCCACTTT
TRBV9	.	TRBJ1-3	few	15	CASSVVPGAGNTIYF	TGTGCCAGCAGCGTAGTACCAGGGGCTGGAAACACCATATATTTT
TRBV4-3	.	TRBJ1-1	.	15	CASSRTGPPGTEAFF	TGCGCCAGCAGCCGGACTGGCCCCCCGGGCACTGAAGCTTTCTTT
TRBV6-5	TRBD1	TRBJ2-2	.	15	CASSHTGGFTGELFF	TGTGCCAGCAGTCACACAGGGGGTTTCACCGGGGAGCTGTTTTTT
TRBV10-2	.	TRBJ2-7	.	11	CASSGIREQYF	TGCGCCAGCAGTGGGATAAGGGAGCAGTACTTC
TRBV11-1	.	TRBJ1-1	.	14	CASSLAPMNTEAFF	TGTGCCAGCAGCTTAGCGCCCATGAACACTGAAGCTTTCTTT
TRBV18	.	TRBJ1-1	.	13	CASSPGGVIEAFF	TGTGCCAGCTCACCAGGGGGAGTAATTGAAGCTTTCTTT
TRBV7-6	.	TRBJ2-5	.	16	CASSPGHNLNQETQYF	TGTGCCAGCAGCCCCGGACACAACCTAAATCAAGAGACCCAGTACTTC
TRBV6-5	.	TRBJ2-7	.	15	CASSYSGEERGEQYF	TGTGCCAGCAGTTACTCCGGGGAGGAACGAGGCGAGCAGTACTTC
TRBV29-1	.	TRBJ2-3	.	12	CSVGRATDTQYF	TGCAGCGTTGGCAGGGCGACAGATACGCAGTATTTT
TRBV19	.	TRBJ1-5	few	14	CASSIRDSNQPQHF	TGTGCCAGTAGTATCCGGGACAGCAATCAGCCCCAGCATTTT
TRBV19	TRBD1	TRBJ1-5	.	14	CASSTGGEGQPQHF	TGTGCCAGTAGTACAGGGGGCGAGGGTCAGCCCCAGCATTTT
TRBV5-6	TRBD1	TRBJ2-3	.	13	CASSSQGPDTQYF	TGTGCCAGCAGCTCACAGGGGCCAGATACGCAGTATTTT
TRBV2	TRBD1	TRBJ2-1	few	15	CASSERTGPRYEQFF	TGTGCCAGCAGTGAAAGGACAGGGCCCAGGTATGAGCAGTTCTTC
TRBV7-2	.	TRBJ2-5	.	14	CASSLYRPEETQYF	TGTGCCAGCAGCTTATATCGGCCGGAAGAGACCCAGTACTTC
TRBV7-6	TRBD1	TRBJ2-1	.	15	CASSLATDRENEQFF	TGTGCCAGCAGCTTAGCGACGGACAGGGAGAATGAGCAGTTCTTC
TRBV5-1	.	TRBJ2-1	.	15	CASSLEFNQANEQFF	TGCGCCAGCAGCTTAGAGTTCAACCAAGCCAATGAGCAGTTCTTC
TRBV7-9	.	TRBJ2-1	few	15	CASSLAIKPWTVEFF	TGTGCCAGCAGCTTAGCCATCAAACCTTGGACCGTTGAGTTCTTC
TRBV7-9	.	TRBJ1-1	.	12	CASSLPPRMAFF	TGTGCCAGCAGCTTGCCGCCTCGGATGGCTTTCTTT
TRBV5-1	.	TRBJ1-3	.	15	CASSPIQGSGNTIYF	TGCGCCAGCAGCCCCATCCAGGGGTCTGGAAACACCATATATTTT
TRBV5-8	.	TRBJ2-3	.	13	CASSGLSTDTQYF	TGTGCCAGCAGCGGACTGAGCACAGATACGCAGTATTTT
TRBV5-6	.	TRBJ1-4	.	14	CASSLETEGEKLFF	TGTGCCAGCAGCTTGGAGACAGAGGGTGAAAAACTGTTTTTT
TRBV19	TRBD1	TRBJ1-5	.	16	CASSMPDRASNQPQHF	TGTGCCAGTAGTATGCCGGACAGGGCCTCCAATCAGCCCCAGCATTTT
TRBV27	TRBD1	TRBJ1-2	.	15	CASSSRPTGVYGYTF	TGTGCCAGCAGTTCACGCCCTACAGGGGTCTATGGCTACACCTTC